This T cell receptor beta chain was recovered during a study of beta chain features in type 1 diabetes. Germline values: CDR1 KGHSH, CDR2 LQKENI. This CDR3 region has 11 residues. Trimming cost V 5 bases and J 0 bases, with 1 base left between them. As to this clone: The antigen is unknown.

Study-wide results and limits: Whether TCRB rearrangement is influenced by HLA type was left unresolved in this analysis.

Expressed TCRB transcripts got sequenced, as all isolated RNA was reverse transcribed. Measured with immunoSEQ multiplex PCR; TCRdb has only the in-frame clones, and not every one. The sample lists just over 600,000 clones, 15% to 18% seen once, with 0.09% to 0.095% in the top ten. The chain is built from TRBV18 and TRBJ1-2; no clear D gene. Specimen: naive CD4+ T cells from blood. The TCR was taken from a man aged 18-30 years in good health. The CDR3 DNA reads TGTGCCAGCTCAGCTAACTATGGCTACACCTTC. It encodes CASSANYGYTF. The complete variable domain, with remaining parts taken from reference TRBV18 and TRBJ1-2, reads NAGVMQNPRHLVRRRGQEARLRCSPMKGHSHVYWYRQLPEEGLKFMVYLQKENIIDESGMPKERFSAEFPKEGPSILRIQQVVRGDSAAYFCASSANYGYTFGSGTRLTVV.